This is a list of T cell receptor beta chains from one sample in a study of shared clonotypes between healthy human individuals. Generated by immunoSEQ multiplex PCR, the TCRdb table keeps only in-frame clones and is missing some. The sample consists of roughly 770,000 clones, about 96% of them appearing once. The sequenced material came from naive CD8+ T cells sorted from blood. These receptor sequences come from a man aged 30-40 years in good health. CDR3s include the opening cysteine and the closing phenylalanine or tryptophan. D genes are given only for firm matches.

d_call	v_call	j_call	cdr3_aa
.	TRBV4-1	TRBJ2-1	CASSQDGGYRYNEQFF
.	TRBV7-9	TRBJ1-3	CASSQLLQGIGNTIYF
.	TRBV7-9	TRBJ1-1	CASSLVPLEAFF
TRBD2	TRBV27	TRBJ2-1	CASRGLAGRYNEQFF
TRBD2	TRBV28	TRBJ2-3	CASTRELAGSLSTDTQYF
.	TRBV29-1	TRBJ2-7	CSVELRYEQYF
.	TRBV5-1	TRBJ2-7	CASSSGDFPYEQYF
TRBD1	TRBV10-1	TRBJ2-7	CASSEGTEVTYEQYF
.	TRBV7-8	TRBJ2-5	CASSSLAEQETQYF
TRBD2	TRBV5-1	TRBJ2-2	CASSLSVGTSGSDTGELFF
TRBD1	TRBV6-6	TRBJ2-1	CASSYPDRVSVF
.	TRBV9	TRBJ2-2	CASSPRNDATGELFF
.	TRBV9	TRBJ1-1	CASSEEGMNTEAFF
.	TRBV5-4	TRBJ2-7	CASSTTTDPYEQYF
.	TRBV7-9	TRBJ2-7	CASRGRGYEQYF
TRBD1	TRBV7-9	TRBJ2-7	CASSIRDRRYEQYF
TRBD2	TRBV7-6	TRBJ2-1	CASSEVAGPSYNEQFF
.	TRBV14	TRBJ1-1	CASSQGSWGAMNTEAFF
.	TRBV4-3	TRBJ2-7	CASSQGLESYEQYF
.	TRBV4-3	TRBJ1-2	CASSQDRVGYGYTF
TRBD1	TRBV5-1	TRBJ1-1	CASSWGQKGGTEAFF
.	TRBV11-2	TRBJ2-4	CASSNFEQGTKNIQYF
TRBD2	TRBV5-1	TRBJ2-1	CASSSLTSGREYNEQFF
.	TRBV29-1	TRBJ1-1	CSVDRGATEAFF